This section outlines one T cell receptor (beta chain) sequence together with its context. The germline V gene encodes CDR1 KGHSH and CDR2 LQKENI. The CDR3 extends over 15 amino acids. V lost 1 base to trimming and J lost 5 bases, with 14 bases between them. Libraries were prepared by immunoSEQ multiplex PCR; TCRdb keeps only in-frame clonotypes and omits some of them. The sample shows roughly 130,000 clones, just under 85% of them seen only once. Participant ages covered roughly 18 to 89 years across 24 US areas. Grouping used clinical history reported by participants in a survey and questionnaire. This sample is drawn from a study of blood T cell repertoires in COVID-19. Whole-study context: Nucleic acid was either cDNA or gDNA, and it came from T cells, B-cell-depleted T cells, or PBMCs.

What was sequenced was PBMCs or T cells enriched from blood (not recorded which). This receptor was taken from a woman between 50 and 59 years old with acute COVID-19. V usage is TRBV18 and J usage is TRBJ1-1, with no clear D. This chain's CDR3 is CASSPLAVTGTEAFF. The CDR3 DNA is TGTGCCAGCTCACCACTAGCAGTCACGGGGACTGAAGCTTTCTTT.